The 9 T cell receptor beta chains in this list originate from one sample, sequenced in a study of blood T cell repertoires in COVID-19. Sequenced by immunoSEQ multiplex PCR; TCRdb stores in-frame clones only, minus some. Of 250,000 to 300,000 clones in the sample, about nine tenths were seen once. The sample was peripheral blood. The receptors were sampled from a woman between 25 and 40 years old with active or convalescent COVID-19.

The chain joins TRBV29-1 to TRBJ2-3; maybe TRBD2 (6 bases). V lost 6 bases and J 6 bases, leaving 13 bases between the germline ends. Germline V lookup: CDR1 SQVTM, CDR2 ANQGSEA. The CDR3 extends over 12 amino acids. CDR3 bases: TGCAGCGTGCAGAATCTAGCGGATACGCAGTATTTT. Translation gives CSVQNLADTQYF.

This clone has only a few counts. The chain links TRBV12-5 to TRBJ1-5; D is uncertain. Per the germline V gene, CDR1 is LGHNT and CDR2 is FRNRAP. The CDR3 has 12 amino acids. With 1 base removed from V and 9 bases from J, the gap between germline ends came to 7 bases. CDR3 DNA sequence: TGTGCTAGTGGTTTGGAGAGAGGGCCCCAGCATTTT. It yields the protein CASGLERGPQHF.

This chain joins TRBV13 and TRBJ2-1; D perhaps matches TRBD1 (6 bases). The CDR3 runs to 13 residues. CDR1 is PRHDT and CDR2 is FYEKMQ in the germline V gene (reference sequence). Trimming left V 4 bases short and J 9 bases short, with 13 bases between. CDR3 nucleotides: TGTGCCAGCAGCTCCACAGGGTTGGGTGAGCAGTTCTTC. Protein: CASSSTGLGEQFF.

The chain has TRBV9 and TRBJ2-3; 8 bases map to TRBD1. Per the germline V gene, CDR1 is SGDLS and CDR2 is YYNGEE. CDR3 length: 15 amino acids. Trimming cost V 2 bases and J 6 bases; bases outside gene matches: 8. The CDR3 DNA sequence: TGTGCCAGCAGCGTTGGGGGACAGGTCTGGGATACGCAGTATTTT. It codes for CASSVGGQVWDTQYF.

The DNA of the CDR3 is TGTGCCAGCAGCGTAGGCGGGGGGGCCGACATTCAGTACTTC. It yields the protein CASSVGGGADIQYF. The rearrangement links TRBV3-1 (or the pseudogene TRBV3-2) to TRBJ2-4; 9 bases fit TRBD2. This CDR3 comprises 14 residues. V shed 5 bases and J 8 bases; nucleotides not matched to a gene: 7. Germline V gives CDR1 LGHDT, CDR2 YNNKEL (reference sequence).

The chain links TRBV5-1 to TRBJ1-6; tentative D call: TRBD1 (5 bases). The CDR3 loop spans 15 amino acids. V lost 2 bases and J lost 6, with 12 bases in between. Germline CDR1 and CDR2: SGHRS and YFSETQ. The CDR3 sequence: CASSFTQGFNSPLHF. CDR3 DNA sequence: TGCGCCAGCAGCTTCACCCAGGGCTTTAATTCACCCCTCCACTTT.

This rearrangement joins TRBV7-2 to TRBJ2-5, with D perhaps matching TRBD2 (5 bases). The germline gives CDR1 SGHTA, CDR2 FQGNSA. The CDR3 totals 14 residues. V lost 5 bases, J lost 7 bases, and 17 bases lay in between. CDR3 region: CASSNLQIGGTQYF. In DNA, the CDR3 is TGTGCCAGCAGCAATCTCCAAATTGGAGGGACCCAGTACTTC.

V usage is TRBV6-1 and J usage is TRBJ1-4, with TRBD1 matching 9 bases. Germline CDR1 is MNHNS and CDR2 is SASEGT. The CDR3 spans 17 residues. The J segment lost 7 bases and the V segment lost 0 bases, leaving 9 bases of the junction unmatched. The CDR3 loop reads CASSEANRGQVSEKLFF. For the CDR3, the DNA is TGTGCCAGCAGTGAAGCGAACAGGGGGCAAGTTTCTGAAAAACTGTTTTTT.

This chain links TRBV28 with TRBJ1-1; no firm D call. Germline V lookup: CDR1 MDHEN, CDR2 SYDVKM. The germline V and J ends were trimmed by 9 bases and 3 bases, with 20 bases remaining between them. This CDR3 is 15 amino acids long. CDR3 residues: CASERAGLRDTEAFF. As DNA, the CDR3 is TGTGCCAGTGAGAGGGCCGGACTACGGGACACTGAAGCTTTCTTT.